This TCR beta chain originates from a study of human T cells and chemical hapten exposure. Deletions cut 2 bases from V and 0 bases from J, with 10 bases between. This CDR3 has 15 residues. The germline V gene has CDR1 MNHEY and CDR2 SVGAGI. TCRdb reprocessed the RACE reads via MiXCR and lists one record per CDR3 protein. The table shows approximately 370,000 distinct CDR3 sequences, with about 5% occurring only once. Time point in this sample: pre-sensitization, week 0. Treatment noted: therapeutic diphenylcyclopropenone sensitization with weekly scalp DPC. Many counts were recorded for this clonotype.

Sequencing was performed on whole blood, taken in connection with sensitization to the hapten diphenylcyclopropenone (DPC). The J gene is TRBJ1-1, the V gene TRBV6-5, with a possible D match to TRBD1 (6 bases). This TCR was recovered from a woman aged 18-29 years with alopecia areata. Some clones in this sample may be carry-over from other donors' samples. CDR3 nucleotides: TGTGCCAGCAGTTACGACAGGAACATGAACACTGAAGCTTTCTTT. Protein product: CASSYDRNMNTEAFF.